This T cell receptor beta chain was sequenced during a study of T cell responses to AZD1222 COVID-19 vaccine. The study's findings and limits: Repertoire sampling was restricted to post-peak T cell response timepoints.

For this clone: Its antigen remains unidentified.

Clones were read by immunoSEQ multiplex PCR, and TCRdb kept only the in-frame ones, dropping some. The sample includes more than 95,000 clones, 85% to 95% of them seen just once. Trimming left V 2 bases short and J 3 bases short, with 10 bases between. The CDR3 is 13 amino acids. Germline V CDR1 and CDR2: GTSNPN, SVGIG (reference sequence). The chain combines TRBV30 with TRBJ1-1; maybe TRBD1 (5 bases). Material: peripheral blood, obtained on day 0 of AZD1222 vaccination. The clonotype was recovered from an adult in good health. The CDR3, as DNA: TGTGCCTGGAGTAAACAGGTTTACACTGAAGCTTTCTTT. This codes for CAWSKQVYTEAFF.